The source of this TCR beta chain is a study of T cell repertoires in cytomegalovirus infection. Overall study: Recently identified HLA-C-restricted CMV epitopes were used, and well-studied HLA-B-restricted CMV epitopes were used as well. The public TCR beta signatures pointed to both CMV infection and matching HLA type.

Via MiXCR, TCRdb re-called the reads, giving one row per CDR3 protein. This sample has 50,000 or so distinct CDR3 sequences, with nearly 20% found just once. Per the germline V gene, CDR1 is MNHEY and CDR2 is SMNVEV (reference sequence). The junction had 1 base not matched to a gene; V was cut back by 2 bases and J by 1 base. The CDR3 extends over 15 amino acids. Findings and caveats of the study: Cumulative public TCR beta family frequency identified CMV carriers with the relevant HLA. HLA-C-restricted, CMV-specific TCR beta clonotypes were dominant ex vivo.

This clonotype was seen at least ten times. The antigen remains unidentified. This TCR came from a human donor in good health (CMV status not recorded). Some clones in this sample may be carry-over from other donors' samples. The chain uses TRBV27 and TRBJ1-1, with TRBD1 matching over 10 bases. The material was CD8+ T cells from cultured PBMCs, obtained from culture after CMV antigen stimulation. Written as DNA, the CDR3 is TGTGCCAGCAGTTTAGGGACAGGGGCGAACACTGAAGCTTTCTTT. Translated, it gives CASSLGTGANTEAFF.